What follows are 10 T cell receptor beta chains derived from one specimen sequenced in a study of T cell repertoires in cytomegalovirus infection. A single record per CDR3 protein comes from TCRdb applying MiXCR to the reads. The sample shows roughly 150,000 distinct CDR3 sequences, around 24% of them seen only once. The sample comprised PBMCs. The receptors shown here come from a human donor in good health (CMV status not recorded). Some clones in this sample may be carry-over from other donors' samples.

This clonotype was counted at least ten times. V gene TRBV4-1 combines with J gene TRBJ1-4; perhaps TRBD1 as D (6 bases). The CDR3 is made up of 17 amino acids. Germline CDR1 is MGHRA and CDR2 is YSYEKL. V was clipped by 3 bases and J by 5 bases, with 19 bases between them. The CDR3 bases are TGCGCCAGCAGCCAGATAAGGGACCGGGACAACAATGAAAAACTGTTTTTT. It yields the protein CASSQIRDRDNNEKLFF.

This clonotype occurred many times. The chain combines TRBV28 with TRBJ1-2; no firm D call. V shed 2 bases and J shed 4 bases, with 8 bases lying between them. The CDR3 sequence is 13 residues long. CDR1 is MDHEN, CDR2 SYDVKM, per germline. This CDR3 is CASSLKGSYGYTF. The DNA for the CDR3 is TGTGCCAGCAGTTTAAAGGGATCCTATGGCTACACCTTC.

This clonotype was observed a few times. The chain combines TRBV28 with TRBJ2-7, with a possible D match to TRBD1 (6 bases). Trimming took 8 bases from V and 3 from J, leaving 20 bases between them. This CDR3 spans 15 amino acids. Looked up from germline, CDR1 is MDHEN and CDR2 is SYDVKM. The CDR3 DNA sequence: TGTGCCAGCCCCCCTTCAGGGACAACGAGCTACGAGCAGTACTTC. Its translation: CASPPSGTTSYEQYF.

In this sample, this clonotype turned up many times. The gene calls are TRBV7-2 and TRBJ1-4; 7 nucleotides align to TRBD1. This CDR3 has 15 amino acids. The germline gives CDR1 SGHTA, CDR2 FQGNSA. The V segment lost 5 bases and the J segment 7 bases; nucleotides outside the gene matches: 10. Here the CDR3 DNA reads TGTGCCAGCAGCCCAGAGACAGGGCGGGTTGAAAAACTGTTTTTT. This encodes CASSPETGRVEKLFF.

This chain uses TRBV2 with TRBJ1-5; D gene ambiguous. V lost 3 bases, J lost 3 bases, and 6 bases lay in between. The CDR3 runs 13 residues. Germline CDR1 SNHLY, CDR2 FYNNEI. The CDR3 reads CASSDDYNQPQHF. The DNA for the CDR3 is TGTGCCAGCAGTGATGATTACAATCAGCCCCAGCATTTT.

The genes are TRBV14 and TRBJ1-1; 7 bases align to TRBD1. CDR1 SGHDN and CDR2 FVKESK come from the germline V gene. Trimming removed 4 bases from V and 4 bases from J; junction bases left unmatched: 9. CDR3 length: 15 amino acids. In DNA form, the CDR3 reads TGTGCCAGCAGCCCACAGGGGATCAAAACCACTGAAGCTTTCTTT. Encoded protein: CASSPQGIKTTEAFF.

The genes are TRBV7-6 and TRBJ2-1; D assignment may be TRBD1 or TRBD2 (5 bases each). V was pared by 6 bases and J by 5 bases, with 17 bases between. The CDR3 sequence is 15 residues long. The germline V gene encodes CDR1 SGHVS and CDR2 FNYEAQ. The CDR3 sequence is CASSSARGEHNEQFF. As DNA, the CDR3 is TGTGCCAGCAGTTCGGCCCGAGGGGAACACAATGAGCAGTTCTTC. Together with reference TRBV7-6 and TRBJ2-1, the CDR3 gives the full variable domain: GAGVSQSPRYKVTKRGQDVALRCDPISGHVSLYWYRQALGQGPEFLTYFNYEAQQDKSGLPNDRFSAERPEGSISTLTIQRTEQRDSAMYRCASSSARGEHNEQFFGPGTRLTVL.

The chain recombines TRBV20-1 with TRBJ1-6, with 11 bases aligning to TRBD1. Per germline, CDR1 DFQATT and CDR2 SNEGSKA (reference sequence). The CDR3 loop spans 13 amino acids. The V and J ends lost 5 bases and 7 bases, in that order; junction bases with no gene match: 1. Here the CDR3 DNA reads TGCAGTGCTGGACAGGGGGCAAATTCACCCCTCCACTTT. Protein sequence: CSAGQGANSPLHF.

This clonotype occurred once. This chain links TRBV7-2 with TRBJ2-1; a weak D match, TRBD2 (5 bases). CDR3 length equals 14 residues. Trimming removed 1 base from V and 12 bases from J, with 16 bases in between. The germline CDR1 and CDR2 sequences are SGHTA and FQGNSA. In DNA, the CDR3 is TGTGCCAGCAGCTTAGAAGAAGGAGGCTATGGGCAGTTCTTC. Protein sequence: CASSLEEGGYGQFF.

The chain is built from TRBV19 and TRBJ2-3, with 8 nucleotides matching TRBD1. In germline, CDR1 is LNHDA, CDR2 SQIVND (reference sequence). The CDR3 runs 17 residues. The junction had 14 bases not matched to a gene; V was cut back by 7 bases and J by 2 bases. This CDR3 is CASTPDRGDLLTDTQYF. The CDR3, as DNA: TGTGCCAGTACTCCCGACAGGGGCGACCTACTCACAGATACGCAGTATTTT. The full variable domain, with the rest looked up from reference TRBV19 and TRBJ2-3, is DGGITQSPKYLFRKEGQNVTLSCEQNLNHDAMYWYRQDPGQGLRLIYYSQIVNDFQKGDIAEGYSVSREKKESFPLTVTSAQKNPTAFYLCASTPDRGDLLTDTQYFGPGTRLTVL.